The entry that follows covers one TCR beta chain sequence. Time point given: new active TB diagnosis, blood taken before or within 7 days of starting treatment. Looked up from germline, CDR1 is SGHTS and CDR2 is YDEGEE. The V gene end was trimmed by 1 base and the J gene end by 8 bases; junction bases not matched to a gene: 4. CDR3 length: 15 residues. This specimen belongs to a study of T cells in tuberculosis. The repertoire was sequenced with immunoSEQ multiplex PCR; TCRdb's copy has only in-frame clones and lacks some. The table lists roughly 34,000 clones, roughly 93% of them singletons, with about an eighth in the top ten.

The sequence came from an adult with tuberculosis. This specimen was PBMCs, taken at tuberculosis diagnosis. This chain uses TRBV5-8 with TRBJ2-1; 12 bases line up with TRBD2. The CDR3 coding sequence is TGTGCCAGCAGCTTGTACGCTAGCGGGAGGGATGAGCAGTTCTTC. It specifies CASSLYASGRDEQFF.